Detailed here is one TCR beta chain. In germline, CDR1 is LNHDA, CDR2 SQIVND (reference sequence). CDR3 length: 15 residues. J was trimmed by 3 bases and V by 3 bases; bases with no gene match: 5. The entry originates in a study of cytomegalovirus exposure and HLA in healthy donors. The PCR employed 60 Vbeta primers together with 13 Jbeta primers. Profiling relied on immunoSEQ multiplex PCR, and the TCRdb table lists in-frame clones only, not all of them. The sample lists about 110,000 clones, 75% occurring once. Sequencing was done on a sample of PBMCs. The TCR was taken from a male donor in good health and CMV-seropositive. The chain employs TRBV19 and TRBJ1-5; the match to TRBD1 covers 7 bases. CDR3 protein: CASSIPGQVNQPQHF. The DNA for the CDR3 is TGTGCCAGTAGTATCCCCGGACAGGTCAATCAGCCCCAGCATTTT.